One TCR beta chain is described in this entry. No antigen is known for it. The junction departs from the called germline gene at one end, perhaps through a read error. This sample is part of a study of cytomegalovirus exposure and HLA in healthy donors. Study overall: Early release data held about 85 million unique TCRs from HLA-typed donors. Study results and limitations: When a later analysis was performed, an Asian-associated ancestry cluster reportedly had fewer N-insertions than the roughly 630-donor mean. It was only CMV serostatus that was available as immune exposure information.

Both 60 Vbeta primers and 13 Jbeta primers went into the PCR. Profiled with immunoSEQ multiplex PCR; TCRdb holds only in-frame clones, not every one. The sample lists 150,000 or so clones, 70% to 90% seen once, with more than 2% in the top ten. Sequencing was performed on PBMCs. The source of this sequence is a woman under 30 in good health and CMV-seronegative.

CDR3 loop: CASSPGQGISYKQYF. In DNA form, the CDR3 reads TGTGCCAGCAGCCCAGGACAGGGAATCTCCTACAAGCAGTACTTC. V usage is TRBV11-3 and J usage is TRBJ2-7, with 8 bases identical to TRBD1. Per the germline V gene, CDR1 is SGHNT and CDR2 is YENEEA. This CDR3 is 15 amino acids long. Full variable domain (rest looked up from reference TRBV11-3 and TRBJ2-7): EAGVVQSPRYKIIEKKQPVAFWCNPISGHNTLYWYLQNLGQGPELLIRYENEEAVDDSQLPKDRFSAERLKGVDSTLKIQPAELGDSAVYLCASSPGQGISYKQYFGPGTRLTVT.